Below, 29 T cell receptor beta chains from the same sample are listed, as sequenced in a study of CD8 T cells in ankylosing spondylitis. TCRdb re-called the 5' RACE reads with MiXCR, one entry per CDR3 protein. The sample records 30,000 to 35,000 distinct CDR3 sequences, approximately 28% being singletons. What was sequenced was synovial fluid, either unsorted or a sorted T cell fraction (not recorded which). The receptors derive from a male donor with ankylosing spondylitis.

The chain couples TRBV14 to TRBJ2-7; no clear D gene. With 2 bases removed from V and 5 bases from J, the gap between germline ends came to 7 bases. This CDR3 has 12 residues. Germline CDR1 and CDR2: SGHDN and FVKESK. The CDR3 loop is CASSQLSDEQYF. The CDR3 nucleotides read TGTGCCAGCAGCCAACTGTCGGACGAGCAGTACTTC.

This clonotype occurred many times. The chain joins TRBV21-1 to TRBJ1-1; the D segment call TRBD1 is taken from the table without a DNA check. TRBV21-1 represents a pseudogene. CDR3 length: 18 amino acids. CDR3 sequence: CASSYCKGRRRSDTEAFF. For the CDR3, the DNA is TGTGCCAGCAGCTATTGTAAAGGGCGACGACGTTCGGACACTGAAGCTTTCTTT.

The V gene is TRBV20-1, the J gene TRBJ2-1; 10 bases fit TRBD2. The CDR3 has 18 residues. V dropped 0 bases and J dropped 0; count of bases not matched to a gene: 8. Germline V CDR1 and CDR2: DFQATT, SNEGSKA (reference sequence). The CDR3 nucleotides are TGCAGTGCTAGAGATAGGACTAGCGGAACTCCCTCCTACAATGAGCAGTTCTTC. The encoded protein is CSARDRTSGTPSYNEQFF.

As regards this clonotype: A much larger clone differs by one base, so this may be a read error. The chain links TRBV4-1 to TRBJ2-1; tentatively, D is TRBD1 (5 bases). V lost 0 bases to trimming and J lost 15 bases, with 12 bases between them. The CDR3 covers 12 residues. Germline V gene sequence: CDR1 MGHRA, CDR2 YSYEKL. The CDR3 protein is CASSQEGKGAFF. DNA for the CDR3: TGCGCCAGCAGCCAAGAGGGGAAAGGGGCGTTCTTC.

This clonotype was seen repeatedly, ten times or more. V is TRBV7-8 and J is TRBJ2-3; 7 nucleotides match TRBD2. J gave up 1 base and V 3 bases, and 10 bases lay outside the gene matches. Germline lookup yields CDR1 SGHVS and CDR2 FQNEAQ. The CDR3 covers 17 residues. CDR3 bases: TGTGCCAGCAGCTTGGAAGGCGGGAGCATAGGCACAGATACGCAGTATTTT. This codes for CASSLEGGSIGTDTQYF.

This clonotype appeared many times. This rearrangement joins TRBV27 to TRBJ2-1; D tentatively fits TRBD1 or TRBD2 (6 bases each). CDR3 length: 14 amino acids. With 3 bases removed from V and 8 bases from J, the gap between germline ends came to 14 bases. The germline V gene encodes CDR1 MNHEY and CDR2 SMNVEV (reference sequence). The CDR3 is CASSFRGPPYEQFF. Here the CDR3 DNA reads TGTGCCAGCAGTTTCCGGGGGCCGCCGTATGAGCAGTTCTTC.

This clonotype came up a few times. The chain combines TRBV24-1 with TRBJ2-1, with D maybe TRBD2 (6 bases). With 4 bases removed from V and 3 bases from J, the gap between germline ends came to 12 bases. The CDR3 spans 15 residues. Germline-derived CDR1 and CDR2 are KGHDR and SFDVKD. The CDR3 nucleotides are TGTGCCACCAGTGACCGGGACTTCGACTACAATGAGCAGTTCTTC. Translation: CATSDRDFDYNEQFF.

The chain carries TRBV19 and TRBJ2-3; 10 nucleotides match TRBD2. CDR1 is LNHDA and CDR2 is SQIVND in the germline V gene (reference sequence). V dropped 5 bases and J dropped 4; count of bases not matched to a gene: 9. This CDR3 spans 16 amino acids. The CDR3 nucleotides are TGTGCCAGTAGTTTCCGCGGGACTAGCGTAGCAGATACGCAGTATTTT. This translates into CASSFRGTSVADTQYF.

The chain links TRBV15 to TRBJ2-1; possibly TRBD2 for D (6 bases). The CDR3 is 13 residues long. Between the trimmed V and J ends, which lost 7 bases and 6 bases, there was a span of 13 bases. CDR1 is LNHNV, CDR2 YYDKDF, per germline (reference sequence). Here the CDR3 DNA reads TGTGCCACCACTACGGGGGAGGTCAATGAGCAGTTCTTC. Translating gives CATTTGEVNEQFF. Variable domain in full (rest from reference TRBV15 and TRBJ2-1): DAMVIQNPRYQVTQFGKPVTLSCSQTLNHNVMYWYQQKSSQAPKLLFHYYDKDFNNEADTPDNFQSRRPNTSFCFLDIRSPGLGDTAMYLCATTTGEVNEQFFGPGTRLTVL.

The rearrangement links TRBV20-1 to TRBJ2-1, with TRBD2 matching 10 bases. CDR1 is DFQATT and CDR2 is SNEGSKA in the germline V gene (reference sequence). J was trimmed by 1 base and V by 3 bases; bases with no gene match: 6. The CDR3 sequence is 16 residues long. CDR3 sequence (DNA): TGCAGTGCTAGGTCCCTAGCGGGAGTATCCTACAATGAGCAGTTCTTC. Amino acid sequence: CSARSLAGVSYNEQFF.

The sample holds many counts of this clonotype. The J gene is TRBJ2-1, the V gene TRBV19; D gene ambiguous. This CDR3 contains 15 residues. Trimming pared 1 base from V and 5 bases from J, leaving 12 bases between. CDR1 and CDR2 (germline): LNHDA, SQIVND (reference sequence). The CDR3 sequence: CASSIGPLPHNEQFF. CDR3 DNA: TGTGCCAGTAGTATAGGTCCACTCCCCCACAATGAGCAGTTCTTC. The variable domain in full, completed from reference TRBV19 and TRBJ2-1, reads DGGITQSPKYLFRKEGQNVTLSCEQNLNHDAMYWYRQDPGQGLRLIYYSQIVNDFQKGDIAEGYSVSREKKESFPLTVTSAQKNPTAFYLCASSIGPLPHNEQFFGPGTRLTVL.

V is TRBV15 and J is TRBJ1-1, with D perhaps TRBD1 (5 bases). V was shortened by 6 bases and J by 3 bases, with 11 bases between the two germline ends. Germline V gene lookup returns CDR1 LNHNV and CDR2 YYDKDF (reference sequence). CDR3 length equals 13 residues. CDR3 loop: CATRKQEDTEAFF. Here the CDR3 DNA reads TGTGCCACCAGAAAACAGGAAGACACTGAAGCTTTCTTT. The variable domain in full, with the rest retrieved from reference TRBV15 and TRBJ1-1, is DAMVIQNPRYQVTQFGKPVTLSCSQTLNHNVMYWYQQKSSQAPKLLFHYYDKDFNNEADTPDNFQSRRPNTSFCFLDIRSPGLGDTAMYLCATRKQEDTEAFFGQGTRLTVV.

This sequence joins TRBV7-8 and TRBJ1-1, with no clear D. Germline CDR1 SGHVS, CDR2 FQNEAQ. The CDR3 spans 13 residues. V gave up 1 base and J gave up 5 bases, with 8 bases separating them. The CDR3 sequence is CASSLGTRTEAFF. The CDR3 bases are TGTGCCAGCAGCTTAGGAACAAGAACTGAAGCTTTCTTT.

This rearrangement joins TRBV2 to TRBJ1-1, with a weak D call TRBD1 (5 bases). Germline loops: CDR1 SNHLY, CDR2 FYNNEI. The CDR3 totals 13 residues. V lost 1 base and J 4 bases, leaving 7 bases between the germline ends. The CDR3, as DNA: TGTGCCAGCAGTGAAGGGGACGGCACTGAAGCTTTCTTT. Amino acids: CASSEGDGTEAFF.

The rearrangement links TRBV19 to TRBJ2-7; D is possibly TRBD1 or TRBD2 (5 bases each). The CDR3 loop spans 14 amino acids. Germline V lookup: CDR1 LNHDA, CDR2 SQIVND (reference sequence). The germline V and J ends were trimmed by 2 bases and 4 bases, with 12 bases remaining between them. CDR3 sequence (DNA): TGTGCCAGTAGTATAAGGGACGGCCCTTACGAGCAGTACTTC. Its protein product is CASSIRDGPYEQYF. Full variable domain (remainder filled in from reference TRBV19 and TRBJ2-7): DGGITQSPKYLFRKEGQNVTLSCEQNLNHDAMYWYRQDPGQGLRLIYYSQIVNDFQKGDIAEGYSVSREKKESFPLTVTSAQKNPTAFYLCASSIRDGPYEQYFGPGTRLTVT.

This clonotype turned up a few times. This chain connects TRBV12-3 or TRBV12-4 to TRBJ2-7, with 8 positions matching TRBD2. The CDR3 extends over 15 amino acids. J gave up 4 bases and V 5 bases, and 10 bases lay outside the gene matches. The CDR3 coding sequence is TGTGCCAGCAGTCCCTCGGGACTAGTTTTGTACGAGCAGTACTTC. As protein: CASSPSGLVLYEQYF.

There are a few counts of this clonotype. The chain combines TRBV19 with TRBJ2-1; TRBD2 matches at 11 bases. Germline V CDR1 and CDR2: LNHDA, SQIVND (reference sequence). The CDR3 has 16 residues. J lost 6 bases, V lost 1 base, and 5 bases had no gene match. The CDR3 DNA reads as TGTGCCAGTAGTATAGCGGAACTAGCGGGAGCCAATGAGCAGTTCTTC. Translation gives CASSIAELAGANEQFF.

This clonotype has a count of ten or more. The CDR3 DNA sequence: TGCAGTGCTAGAGGGTCTAGCGAGTCCTACAATGAGCAGTTCTTC. Its translation is CSARGSSESYNEQFF. This rearrangement joins TRBV20-1 to TRBJ2-1, with a weak D call TRBD2 (6 bases). Germline CDR1 reads DFQATT; CDR2 reads SNEGSKA (reference sequence). The CDR3 sequence is 15 residues long. With 1 base removed from V and 1 base from J, the gap between germline ends came to 11 bases.

This clonotype was detected ten times or more. The CDR3: CASSLARGLNTEAFF. As DNA, the CDR3 is TGTGCCAGCAGCTTAGCGCGGGGGCTGAACACTGAAGCTTTCTTT. The rearrangement uses TRBV7-9 and TRBJ1-1; TRBD1 is a possible D gene (6 bases). Germline V gene data show CDR1 as SEHNR and CDR2 as FQNEAQ (reference sequence). The CDR3 length is 15 residues. Trimming stripped 0 bases from V and 0 bases from J, with 8 bases between.

Only a few counts were recorded for this clonotype. The chain links TRBV7-2 to TRBJ1-1, with D perhaps matching TRBD1 (5 bases). V lost 6 bases and J 3 bases, leaving 11 bases between the germline ends. This CDR3 has 13 amino acids. CDR1 is SGHTA and CDR2 is FQGNSA in the germline V gene. The CDR3 nucleotides are TGTGCCAGCAGATGGGCGGGGGACACTGAAGCTTTCTTT. Protein product: CASRWAGDTEAFF.

The chain links TRBV12-3 or TRBV12-4 to TRBJ1-5, with a weak D call TRBD1 (5 bases). Trimming cost V 7 bases and J 6 bases, with 16 bases left between them. There are 14 residues in the CDR3. The CDR3 region has the DNA TGTGCCAGCACCGACTTGGGACCACGTCAGCCCCAGCATTTT. This encodes CASTDLGPRQPQHF.

This clonotype has at least ten counts. DNA for the CDR3: TGTGCCAGCAGCTTCCTGCGGCAGGGGGGACGAGGCAATACGCAGTATTTT. Translating gives CASSFLRQGGRGNTQYF. The genes are TRBV11-3 and TRBJ2-3, with D tentatively TRBD1 (7 bases). This CDR3 is built from 17 residues. Germline V gene data show CDR1 as SGHNT and CDR2 as YENEEA. V lost 3 bases and J 7 bases, leaving 23 bases between the germline ends.

This clonotype was counted only a few times. The V gene is TRBV7-9, the J gene TRBJ1-4, with 10 bases aligning to TRBD1. There are 16 residues in the CDR3. The germline V gene has CDR1 SEHNR and CDR2 FQNEAQ (reference sequence). The V and J ends lost 4 bases and 0 bases, in that order; junction bases with no gene match: 2. CDR3 DNA: TGTGCCAGCAGCTCGGGACAGGGGACAACTAATGAAAAACTGTTTTTT. Its protein product is CASSSGQGTTNEKLFF.

The rearrangement joins TRBV7-8 to TRBJ2-5; 9 nucleotides match TRBD1. The length of the CDR3 is 15 residues. The V gene end was trimmed by 3 bases and the J gene end by 5 bases; junction bases not matched to a gene: 7. Looked up from germline, CDR1 is SGHVS and CDR2 is FQNEAQ. DNA for the CDR3: TGTGCCAGCAGCTTCGGACAGGGGACTTTGGAGACCCAGTACTTC. Its translation is CASSFGQGTLETQYF. Based on the CDR3 plus reference TRBV7-8 and TRBJ2-5, the full variable domain is GAGVSQSPRYKVAKRGQDVALRCDPISGHVSLFWYQQALGQGPEFLTYFQNEAQLDKSGLPSDRFFAERPEGSVSTLKIQRTQQEDSAVYLCASSFGQGTLETQYFGPGTRLLVL.

This chain uses TRBV6-4 with TRBJ2-2; no clear D. The CDR3 length is 14 residues. Germline CDR1 reads MRHNA; CDR2 reads SNTAGT. V lost 3 bases, J lost 4 bases, and 9 bases lay in between. The CDR3 region has the DNA TGTGCCAGCAGTGATGGCGTGGCCACCGGGGAGCTGTTTTTT. Translated: CASSDGVATGELFF.

This chain links TRBV9 with TRBJ1-1; the D gene is possibly TRBD1 (5 bases). Germline assignment: CDR1 SGDLS and CDR2 YYNGEE. The length of the CDR3 is 14 residues. Trimming shortened V by 3 bases and J by 1 base, and 10 bases separated the two germline ends. CDR3 in amino acids: CASSGQPSNTEAFF. The CDR3 region has the DNA TGTGCCAGCAGCGGACAGCCCTCGAACACTGAAGCTTTCTTT. Combining the CDR3 with reference TRBV9 and TRBJ1-1 gives the whole variable domain DSGVTQTPKHLITATGQRVTLRCSPRSGDLSVYWYQQSLDQGLQFLIQYYNGEERAKGNILERFSAQQFPDLHSELNLSSLELGDSALYFCASSGQPSNTEAFFGQGTRLTVV.

The chain is built from TRBV11-3 and TRBJ1-1; 7 bases fit TRBD1. The V gene end was trimmed by 8 bases and the J gene end by 0 bases; junction bases not matched to a gene: 9. Germline loops: CDR1 SGHNT, CDR2 YENEEA. The CDR3 totals 15 residues. CDR3 in amino acids: CASEPSTGMNTEAFF. The DNA of the CDR3 is TGTGCCAGCGAGCCTTCGACAGGGATGAACACTGAAGCTTTCTTT.

The chain carries TRBV20-1 and TRBJ1-5; D call uncertain. The CDR3 loop spans 14 amino acids. The V end was cut by 2 bases, the J end by 0 bases, with 8 bases between. Germline V gives CDR1 DFQATT, CDR2 SNEGSKA (reference sequence). In nucleotides, the CDR3 is TGCAGTGCTAGATATGGACTTAGCAATCAGCCCCAGCATTTT. This codes for CSARYGLSNQPQHF.

A word on this clonotype: A junction end diverges from the germline sequence, so it may reflect a read error. The chain has TRBV2 and TRBJ1-5; TRBD1 might be the D (5 bases). Germline V gene data show CDR1 as SNHLY and CDR2 as FYNNEI. This CDR3 has 14 amino acids. This chain's CDR3 is CASSLGAVNKPQHF. The CDR3 DNA follows: TGTGCCAGCAGCCTCGGGGCCGTCAATAAGCCCCAGCATTTT.